These 11 T cell receptor beta chains were sequenced from one sample in a study of identical twins. One entry per CDR3 protein, called by TCRdb with MiXCR from the 5' RACE reads. The sample yields about 200,000 distinct CDR3 sequences, under 8.5% seen once. These data also featured in a second study, about T cells expressing NK-cell markers.

The sample comprised CD8+ T cells sorted from blood. The receptors were gathered from a woman aged 18-29 years in good health.

This clonotype turned up a few times. The J gene is TRBJ2-3, the V gene TRBV2, with TRBD2 identical over 13 bases. The V and J ends lost 0 bases and 6 bases, in that order; junction bases with no gene match: 3. The CDR3 runs 16 residues. CDR1 SNHLY and CDR2 FYNNEI come from the germline V gene. CDR3 region: CASSEAWTSGSDTQYF. In nucleotides, the CDR3 is TGTGCCAGCAGTGAAGCGTGGACTAGCGGGAGTGATACGCAGTATTTT.

The table lists this clonotype with a few counts. The J gene is TRBJ1-1, the V gene TRBV20-1; D unclear. V gave up 3 bases and J gave up 5 bases, with 13 bases separating them. Germline loops: CDR1 DFQATT, CDR2 SNEGSKA (reference sequence). The CDR3 runs 13 residues. Here the CDR3 DNA reads TGCAGTGCTAGCCTTGGGATCGGGACTGAAGCTTTCTTT. This gives the protein CSASLGIGTEAFF.

This clonotype was counted between two and nine times. The chain joins TRBV14 to TRBJ2-5, with 8 bases aligning to TRBD2. The germline V gene encodes CDR1 SGHDN and CDR2 FVKESK. The trim removed 0 bases at V and 2 bases at J, leaving 8 bases unmatched. The CDR3 loop spans 17 amino acids. The CDR3, as DNA: TGTGCCAGCAGCCAAGATTTGCGCGGGAGGTTACAAGAGACCCAGTACTTC. Translated: CASSQDLRGRLQETQYF.

This clonotype was observed a handful of times. The J gene is TRBJ2-3, the V gene TRBV6-1, with a weak D call TRBD1 (6 bases). There are 13 residues in the CDR3. V gave up 6 bases and J gave up 4 bases, with 11 bases separating them. The germline gives CDR1 MNHNS, CDR2 SASEGT. CDR3 in amino acids: CASRTTGPDTQYF. In DNA, the CDR3 is TGTGCCAGCAGAACCACAGGGCCAGATACGCAGTATTTT.

This clonotype was detected ten times or more. The chain links TRBV7-9 to TRBJ2-1, with 7 bases aligning to TRBD2. The V segment lost 6 bases and the J segment 5 bases; nucleotides outside the gene matches: 7. This CDR3 contains 14 residues. Germline V CDR1 and CDR2: SEHNR, FQNEAQ (reference sequence). The CDR3 reads CASRPPSGDNEQFF. As DNA, the CDR3 is TGTGCCAGCAGACCCCCTAGCGGAGACAATGAGCAGTTCTTC.

The chain has TRBV20-1 and TRBJ2-1, with 13 bases fitting TRBD2. From germline, CDR1 is DFQATT and CDR2 SNEGSKA (reference sequence). The CDR3 contains 15 residues. With 5 bases clipped from V and 8 bases from J, the junction kept 9 bases outside the gene matches. In DNA form, the CDR3 reads TGCAGTGCTGCTATTCCGGGACTAGCGGGGTATGAGCAGTTCTTC. Its translation is CSAAIPGLAGYEQFF.

This clonotype was picked up a small number of times. V and J are TRBV5-5 and TRBJ2-1, with D perhaps TRBD2 (6 bases). The CDR3 covers 15 residues. The V end was cut by 0 bases, the J end by 6 bases, with 13 bases between. Germline CDR1 reads SGHKS; CDR2 reads YYEKEE (reference sequence). The CDR3: CASSLARKGGNEQFF. CDR3 bases: TGTGCCAGCAGCTTGGCCCGGAAGGGAGGCAATGAGCAGTTCTTC.

This clonotype was counted only a few times. The rearrangement links TRBV7-2 to TRBJ2-1; either TRBD1 or TRBD2 may fit D (5 bases each). Germline values: CDR1 SGHTA, CDR2 FQGNSA. V shed 5 bases and J shed 1 base, with 15 bases lying between them. This CDR3 is 16 amino acids long. The CDR3 DNA follows: TGTGCCAGCAGCCCCCAGAGGGCAGGGTCCTACAATGAGCAGTTCTTC. It encodes CASSPQRAGSYNEQFF.

At least ten counts were recorded for this clonotype. V gene TRBV7-6 combines with J gene TRBJ2-7; D is tentatively TRBD1 or TRBD2 (6 bases each). The CDR3 contains 14 residues. Germline CDR1 SGHVS, CDR2 FNYEAQ. Deletions cut 1 base from V and 3 bases from J, with 10 bases between. The CDR3 nucleotides are TGTGCCAGCAGCTTAGGCAGGGGAGGCTACGAGCAGTACTTC. Protein: CASSLGRGGYEQYF.

This clonotype appeared many times. CDR3 coding DNA: TGTGCCACCAGCAACGGACTAGCGGGGTTCGAGACCCAGTACTTC. This gives the protein CATSNGLAGFETQYF. The J gene is TRBJ2-5, the V gene TRBV15; 12 nucleotides match TRBD2. V shed 4 bases, J shed 5 bases, and the junction held 5 bases outside the gene matches. The germline gives CDR1 LNHNV, CDR2 YYDKDF (reference sequence). This CDR3 contains 15 residues.

The chain couples TRBV5-8 to TRBJ2-1; unclear D gene. The CDR3 runs to 12 residues. Germline values: CDR1 SGHTS, CDR2 YDEGEE. V lost 4 bases to trimming and J lost 9 bases, with 11 bases between them. The CDR3 DNA is TGTGCCAGCAGCCGAACCCTTGCTGAGCAGTTCTTC. This encodes CASSRTLAEQFF.